The sequence of this T cell receptor beta chain was determined in a study of T cell repertoires in cytomegalovirus infection. V lost 2 bases and J lost 0, with 8 bases in between. Germline V lookup: CDR1 SNHLY, CDR2 FYNNEI. The CDR3 runs 15 residues. TCRdb fed the reads into MiXCR, producing one record per CDR3 protein. The table records some 120,000 distinct CDR3 sequences, more than 30% of them present only once. Findings and limits, study-wide: Cumulative public TCR beta family frequency identified carriers of CMV plus the relevant HLA. HLA-C-restricted CMV clonotypes gave the most frequent clonotype in two of eight donors.

This clonotype was observed a handful of times. No antigen is known for it. The TCR comes from a human donor in good health (CMV status not recorded). Some clones in this sample may be carry-over from other donors' samples. The rearrangement joins TRBV2 to TRBJ1-5; D unresolved. The starting material was CD8+ T cells from cultured PBMCs, obtained from culture after CMV antigen stimulation. DNA of the CDR3: TGTGCCAGCAGTGAAACTCAGAATAGCAATCAGCCCCAGCATTTT. Translated: CASSETQNSNQPQHF.